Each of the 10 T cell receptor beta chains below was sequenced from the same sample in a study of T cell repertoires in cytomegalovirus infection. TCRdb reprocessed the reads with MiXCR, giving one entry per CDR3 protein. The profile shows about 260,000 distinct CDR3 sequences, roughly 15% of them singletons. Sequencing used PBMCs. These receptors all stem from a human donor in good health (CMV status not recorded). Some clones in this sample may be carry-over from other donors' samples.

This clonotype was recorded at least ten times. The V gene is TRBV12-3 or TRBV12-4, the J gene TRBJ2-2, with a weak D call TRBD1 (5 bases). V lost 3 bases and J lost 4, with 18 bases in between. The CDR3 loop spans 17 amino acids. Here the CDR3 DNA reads TGTGCCAGCAGTTTTGGGGCCTACAGTGATATCACCGGGGAGCTGTTTTTT. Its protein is CASSFGAYSDITGELFF.

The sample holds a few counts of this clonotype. The CDR3, as DNA: TGTGCCAGCAGTTCAGGGGAGAATTCACCCCTCCACTTT. Translation: CASSSGENSPLHF. The chain links TRBV6-6 to TRBJ1-6, with D perhaps matching TRBD1 (6 bases). CDR1 is MNHNY, CDR2 SVGAGI, per germline (reference sequence). The ends were cut back, 4 bases at V and 7 bases at J, with 8 bases in the middle. The CDR3 length is 13 residues.

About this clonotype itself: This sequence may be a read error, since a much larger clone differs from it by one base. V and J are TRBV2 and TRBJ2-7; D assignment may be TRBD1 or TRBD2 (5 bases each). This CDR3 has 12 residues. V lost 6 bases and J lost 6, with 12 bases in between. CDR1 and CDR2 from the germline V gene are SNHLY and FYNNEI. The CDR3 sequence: CASRTTGAEQYF. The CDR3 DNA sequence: TGTGCCAGCAGGACAACCGGGGCCGAGCAGTACTTC. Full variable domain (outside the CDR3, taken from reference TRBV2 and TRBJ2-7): EPEVTQTPSHQVTQMGQEVILRCVPISNHLYFYWYRQILGQKVEFLVSFYNNEISEKSEIFDDQFSVERPDGSNFTLKIRSTKLEDSAMYFCASRTTGAEQYFGPGTRLTVT.

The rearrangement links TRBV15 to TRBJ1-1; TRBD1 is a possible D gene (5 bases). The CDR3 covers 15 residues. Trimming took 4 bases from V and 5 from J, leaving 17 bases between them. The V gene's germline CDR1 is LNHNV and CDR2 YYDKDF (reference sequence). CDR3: CATSNRWGKDTEAFF. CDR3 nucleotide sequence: TGTGCCACCAGCAACAGATGGGGGAAAGATACTGAAGCTTTCTTT.

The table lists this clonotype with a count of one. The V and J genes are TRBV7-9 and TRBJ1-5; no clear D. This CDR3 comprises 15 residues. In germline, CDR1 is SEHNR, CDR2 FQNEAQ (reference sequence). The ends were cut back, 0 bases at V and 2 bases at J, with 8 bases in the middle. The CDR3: CASSLAIGGNQPQHF. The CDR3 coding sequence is TGTGCCAGCAGCTTAGCGATCGGGGGCAATCAGCCCCAGCATTTT.

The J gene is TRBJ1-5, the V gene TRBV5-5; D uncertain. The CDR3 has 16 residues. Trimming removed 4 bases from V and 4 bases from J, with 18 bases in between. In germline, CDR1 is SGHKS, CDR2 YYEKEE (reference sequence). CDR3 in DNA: TGTGCCAGCAGCCTAGCGCCCTCAGCGTATAATCAGCCCCAGCATTTT. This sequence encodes CASSLAPSAYNQPQHF.

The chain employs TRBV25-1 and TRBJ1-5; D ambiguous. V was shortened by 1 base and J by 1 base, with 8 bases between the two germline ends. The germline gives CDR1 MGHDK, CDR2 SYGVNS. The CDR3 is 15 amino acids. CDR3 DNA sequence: TGTGCCAGCAGTGAATTAGCCGGAAGCAATCAGCCCCAGCATTTT. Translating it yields CASSELAGSNQPQHF.

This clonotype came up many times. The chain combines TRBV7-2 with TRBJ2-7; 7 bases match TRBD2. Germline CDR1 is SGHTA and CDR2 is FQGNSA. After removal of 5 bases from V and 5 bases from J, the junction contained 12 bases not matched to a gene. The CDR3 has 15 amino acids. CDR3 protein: CASSLGGTLGHEQYF. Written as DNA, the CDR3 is TGTGCCAGCAGCCTGGGGGGGACTCTGGGCCACGAGCAGTACTTC.

CDR3: CAISEPTVAGYTF. CDR3 in DNA: TGTGCCATCAGTGAGCCAACAGTGGCCGGCTACACCTTC. The chain couples TRBV10-3 to TRBJ1-2, with D hard to call. Germline loops: CDR1 ENHRY, CDR2 SYGVKD. The V end lost 2 bases, the J end lost 8 bases, and 12 bases lay between the germline ends. The CDR3 runs to 13 residues.

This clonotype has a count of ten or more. This CDR3 reads CASFPMGVNYGYTF. For the CDR3, the DNA is TGTGCCAGCTTCCCGATGGGGGTTAACTATGGCTACACCTTC. The chain is built from TRBV7-2 and TRBJ1-2, with a tentative D call TRBD1 (5 bases). CDR1 and CDR2 from the germline V gene are SGHTA and FQGNSA. The CDR3 contains 14 residues. Trimming removed 8 bases at V and 1 base at J, with 14 bases between.